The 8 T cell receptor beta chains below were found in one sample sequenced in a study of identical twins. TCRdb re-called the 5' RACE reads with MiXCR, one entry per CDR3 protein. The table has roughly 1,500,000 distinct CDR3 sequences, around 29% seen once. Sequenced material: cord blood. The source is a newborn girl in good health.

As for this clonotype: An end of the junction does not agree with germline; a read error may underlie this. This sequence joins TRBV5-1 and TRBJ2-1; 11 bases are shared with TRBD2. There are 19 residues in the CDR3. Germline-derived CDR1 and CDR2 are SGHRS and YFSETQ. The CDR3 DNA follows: TGCGCCAGCAGCTTGGGGTCTAGCGGGGGGCTTAGCTCCTACAATGAGCAGTCCTTC. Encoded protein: CASSLGSSGGLSSYNEQSF.

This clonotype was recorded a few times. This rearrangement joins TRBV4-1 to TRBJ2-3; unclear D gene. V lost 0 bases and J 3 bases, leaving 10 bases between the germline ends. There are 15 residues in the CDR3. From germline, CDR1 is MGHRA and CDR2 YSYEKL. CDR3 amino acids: CASSQEGQPTDTQYF. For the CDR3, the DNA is TGCGCCAGCAGCCAAGAAGGCCAACCTACAGATACGCAGTATTTT.

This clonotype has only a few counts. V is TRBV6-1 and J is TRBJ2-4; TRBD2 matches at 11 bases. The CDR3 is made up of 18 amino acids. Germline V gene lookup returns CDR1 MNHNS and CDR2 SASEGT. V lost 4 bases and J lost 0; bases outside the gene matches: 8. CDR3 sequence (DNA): TGTGCCAGCAGTGGCCTAGCGGGAGGATATGGAGCCAAAAACATTCAGTACTTC. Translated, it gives CASSGLAGGYGAKNIQYF.

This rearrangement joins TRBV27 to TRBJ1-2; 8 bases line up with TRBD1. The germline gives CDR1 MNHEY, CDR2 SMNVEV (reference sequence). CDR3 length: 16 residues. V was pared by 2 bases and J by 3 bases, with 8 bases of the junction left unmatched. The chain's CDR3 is CASSLRVRGPDYGYTF. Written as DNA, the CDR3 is TGTGCCAGCAGTTTAAGAGTCAGGGGGCCTGACTATGGCTACACCTTC.

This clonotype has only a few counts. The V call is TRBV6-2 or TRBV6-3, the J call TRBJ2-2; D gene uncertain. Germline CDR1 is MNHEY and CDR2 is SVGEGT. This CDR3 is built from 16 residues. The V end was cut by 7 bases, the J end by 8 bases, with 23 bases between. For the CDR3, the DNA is TGTGCCAGCACGGAATGGCGGCCTTTCGGTACGGGGGAGCTGTTTTTT. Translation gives CASTEWRPFGTGELFF.

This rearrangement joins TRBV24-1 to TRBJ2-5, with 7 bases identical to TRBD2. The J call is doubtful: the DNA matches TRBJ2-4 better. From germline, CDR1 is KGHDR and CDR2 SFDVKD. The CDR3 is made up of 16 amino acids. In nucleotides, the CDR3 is TGTGCCACCAGTGATCTAGCGGAGGGGCGTAAAAACATTCAGTACTTC. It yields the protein CATSDLAEGRKNIQYF.

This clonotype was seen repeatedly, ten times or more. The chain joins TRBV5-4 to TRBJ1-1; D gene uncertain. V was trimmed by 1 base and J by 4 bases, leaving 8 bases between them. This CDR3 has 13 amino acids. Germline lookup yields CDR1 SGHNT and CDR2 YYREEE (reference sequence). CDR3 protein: CASSLNDGTEAFF. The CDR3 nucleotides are TGTGCCAGCAGCTTGAACGACGGCACTGAAGCTTTCTTT.

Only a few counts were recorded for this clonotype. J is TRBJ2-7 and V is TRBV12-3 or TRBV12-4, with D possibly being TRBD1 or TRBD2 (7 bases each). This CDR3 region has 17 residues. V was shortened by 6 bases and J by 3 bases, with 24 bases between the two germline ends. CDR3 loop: CASSPPQGVAGYYEQYF. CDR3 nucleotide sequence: TGTGCCAGCAGCCCCCCTCAGGGGGTAGCGGGCTACTACGAGCAGTACTTC.